The rows below give T cell receptor beta chains drawn from one sample of a study of blood T cell repertoires in COVID-19. Libraries were prepared by immunoSEQ multiplex PCR; TCRdb keeps only in-frame clonotypes and omits some of them. The table lists about 440,000 clones, around 89% of them singletons. The specimen was peripheral blood. The receptors were gathered from a woman aged 25 to 39 with acute or convalescent COVID-19. Both conserved end residues are part of each CDR3. Each record gives: D gene, clone size, J gene, CDR3 length, V gene, CDR3 DNA, CDR3 protein. A D gene is named only where the DNA matches it firmly. Clone size is not always given. Where it is, it says once, few, many or a class for expanded clones.

d_call: TRBD1
clone_size: -
j_call: TRBJ1-1
cdr3_length: 13
v_call: TRBV5-6
cdr3_nt: TGTGCCAGCAGCTTGGGTACAGGGGCGGGAGCTTTCTTT
cdr3_aa: CASSLGTGAGAFF

d_call: TRBD2
clone_size: -
j_call: TRBJ2-5
cdr3_length: 15
v_call: TRBV6-6
cdr3_nt: TGTGCCAGCAGTTACAGGCGGGGGGGCCTTGAGACCCAGTACTTC
cdr3_aa: CASSYRRGGLETQYF

d_call: -
clone_size: -
j_call: TRBJ1-6
cdr3_length: 13
v_call: TRBV11-3
cdr3_nt: TGTGCCAGCAGTTGGGCCCCGGATTCACCCCTCCACTTT
cdr3_aa: CASSWAPDSPLHF

d_call: TRBD1
clone_size: -
j_call: TRBJ2-4
cdr3_length: 13
v_call: TRBV28
cdr3_nt: TGTGCCAGCCGGGGACAGGCCAAAAACATTCAGTACTTC
cdr3_aa: CASRGQAKNIQYF

d_call: TRBD1
clone_size: -
j_call: TRBJ1-2
cdr3_length: 16
v_call: TRBV27
cdr3_nt: TGTGCCAGCAGTCCGCTAACGGGACAGGGTTTCGAGGGCTACACCTTC
cdr3_aa: CASSPLTGQGFEGYTF

d_call: TRBD1
clone_size: once
j_call: TRBJ2-2
cdr3_length: 14
v_call: TRBV6-5
cdr3_nt: TGTGCCAGCAGTTACTCGGGACAGGTCCCTCAGCTGTTTTTT
cdr3_aa: CASSYSGQVPQLFF

d_call: TRBD1
clone_size: -
j_call: TRBJ1-5
cdr3_length: 13
v_call: TRBV6-5
cdr3_nt: TGTGCCAGCAGGGGACAGGGGGAACAGCCCCAGCATTTT
cdr3_aa: CASRGQGEQPQHF

d_call: TRBD1
clone_size: -
j_call: TRBJ2-3
cdr3_length: 16
v_call: TRBV27
cdr3_nt: TGTGCCAGCAGTTTATCGACAGGGGGATACACAGATACGCAGTATTTT
cdr3_aa: CASSLSTGGYTDTQYF

d_call: -
clone_size: -
j_call: TRBJ1-5
cdr3_length: 14
v_call: TRBV6-4
cdr3_nt: TGTGCCAGCAGTGACGACAGGCCTAAACAGCCCCAGCATTTT
cdr3_aa: CASSDDRPKQPQHF

d_call: TRBD1
clone_size: -
j_call: TRBJ2-1
cdr3_length: 19
v_call: TRBV11-2
cdr3_nt: TGTGCCAGCAGCCCCCGGGGGACAGGGCTAAATGGATCCTACAATGAGCAGTTCTTC
cdr3_aa: CASSPRGTGLNGSYNEQFF

d_call: -
clone_size: -
j_call: TRBJ1-1
cdr3_length: 14
v_call: TRBV7-3
cdr3_nt: TGTGCCAGCAGCTTGACAGGTCTGAACACTGAAGCTTTCTTT
cdr3_aa: CASSLTGLNTEAFF

d_call: TRBD2
clone_size: -
j_call: TRBJ2-2
cdr3_length: 17
v_call: TRBV15
cdr3_nt: TGTGCCACCAGCAGAGATGGTCAAGCGGGGTCACCGGGGGAGCTGTTTTTT
cdr3_aa: CATSRDGQAGSPGELFF

d_call: -
clone_size: -
j_call: TRBJ1-1
cdr3_length: 14
v_call: TRBV30
cdr3_nt: TGTGCCTGGAGCGCTCCCCTATTGGACACTGAAGCTTTCTTT
cdr3_aa: CAWSAPLLDTEAFF

d_call: -
clone_size: -
j_call: TRBJ2-3
cdr3_length: 11
v_call: TRBV20-1
cdr3_nt: TGCAGTGCTAGCCTCACAGATACGCAGTATTTT
cdr3_aa: CSASLTDTQYF

d_call: -
clone_size: -
j_call: TRBJ2-7
cdr3_length: 13
v_call: TRBV7-6
cdr3_nt: TGTGCCAGCAGCTTGCAAATAGCGGCCGAGCAGTACTTC
cdr3_aa: CASSLQIAAEQYF

d_call: TRBD1
clone_size: once
j_call: TRBJ2-4
cdr3_length: 15
v_call: TRBV5-1
cdr3_nt: TGCGCCAGCAGCCTGACAGGGGGAGCCAAAAACATTCAGTACTTC
cdr3_aa: CASSLTGGAKNIQYF

d_call: TRBD1
clone_size: -
j_call: TRBJ1-1
cdr3_length: 14
v_call: TRBV7-9
cdr3_nt: TGTGCCAGCAGCTCGGGGACAGGAACTATTGAAGCTTTCTTT
cdr3_aa: CASSSGTGTIEAFF

d_call: -
clone_size: -
j_call: TRBJ2-7
cdr3_length: 15
v_call: TRBV6-5
cdr3_nt: TGTGCCAGCAGTCCCGACCCCCAAGGGAGGTACGAGCAGTACTTC
cdr3_aa: CASSPDPQGRYEQYF

d_call: -
clone_size: once
j_call: TRBJ2-7
cdr3_length: 12
v_call: TRBV7-9
cdr3_nt: TGTGCCAGCAGCGGTCCTACCTACGAGCAGTACTTC
cdr3_aa: CASSGPTYEQYF